This record concerns one T cell receptor beta chain sequence. This sample stems from a study of blood T cell repertoires in COVID-19. Across the whole study: From the United States, Italy and Spain came samples of acute and convalescent COVID-19. The cDNA or gDNA used as material had been derived from T cells, B-cell-depleted T cells, or PBMCs.

Per the original data handling: Reference gene primer amplification yielded estimated nucleated cell counts. Sequencing was performed with immunoSEQ multiplex PCR; in TCRdb, only in-frame clones are kept and a portion is missing. V and J calls and clone size come straight from that table; D and trimming were deduced from the DNA. The profile shows some 120,000 clones, roughly 80% of them singletons. V dropped 7 bases and J dropped 5; count of bases not matched to a gene: 11. The CDR3 has 14 amino acids. CDR1 and CDR2 (germline): SGHNT, YYREEE (reference sequence). Sequencing used peripheral blood. The chain combines TRBV5-4 with TRBJ1-1; TRBD1 aligns across 7 bases. This sequence was found in a woman under 40 who had recovered from COVID-19. The CDR3 DNA reads as TGTGCCAGCGCGTCACATTACAGGGGAACTGAAGCTTTCTTT. Its protein is CASASHYRGTEAFF.